These 25 T cell receptor beta chains share one sample of origin, sequenced in a study of cytomegalovirus exposure and HLA in healthy donors. The study ran its PCR with 60 Vbeta and 13 Jbeta primers. Generated by immunoSEQ multiplex PCR, the TCRdb table keeps only in-frame clones and is missing some. The sample holds fewer than 250,000 clones, 82% seen once. Sequencing was carried out using PBMCs. All receptors come from a man aged 35-49 years in good health and CMV-seropositive.

The chain has TRBV6-1 and TRBJ1-5; D unclear. Germline-derived CDR1 and CDR2 are MNHNS and SASEGT. V was trimmed by 11 bases and J by 3 bases, leaving 11 bases between them. CDR3 length equals 12 residues. The CDR3 region has the DNA TGTGCCGCTAACGCCCCCAATCAGCCCCAGCATTTT. This encodes CAANAPNQPQHF.

The gene calls are TRBV9 and TRBJ2-1, with 16 bases lining up with TRBD2. Per the germline V gene, CDR1 is SGDLS and CDR2 is YYNGEE. V lost 2 bases and J lost 9; bases outside the gene matches: 5. This CDR3 contains 16 residues. The CDR3 DNA reads as TGTGCCAGCAGCGTCGGGACTAGCGGGAGGGCCTTTGAGCAGTTCTTC. Translating it yields CASSVGTSGRAFEQFF.

The gene calls are TRBV7-3 and TRBJ2-1, with 8 bases fitting TRBD2. V shed 5 bases, J shed 4 bases, and the junction held 4 bases outside the gene matches. CDR1 SGHTA and CDR2 FQGTGA come from the germline V gene. This CDR3 contains 14 residues. This chain's CDR3 is CASSQGLGYNEQFF. CDR3 bases: TGTGCCAGCAGCCAGGGACTAGGGTACAATGAGCAGTTCTTC. The full variable domain, completed using reference TRBV7-3 and TRBJ2-1, is GAGVSQTPSNKVTEKGKYVELRCDPISGHTALYWYRQSLGQGPEFLIYFQGTGAADDSGLPNDRFFAVRPEGSVSTLKIQRTERGDSAVYLCASSQGLGYNEQFFGPGTRLTVL.

The sample holds one count of this clone. J is TRBJ2-1 and V is TRBV9; 12 bases are shared with TRBD2. Germline loops: CDR1 SGDLS, CDR2 YYNGEE. The V gene end was trimmed by 0 bases and the J gene end by 4 bases; junction bases not matched to a gene: 11. The CDR3 loop spans 19 amino acids. The CDR3 protein is CASSVAGTSGSGQYNEQFF. The CDR3, as DNA: TGTGCCAGCAGCGTAGCCGGGACTAGCGGGTCCGGACAATACAATGAGCAGTTCTTC. The variable domain in full, completed from reference TRBV9 and TRBJ2-1, reads DSGVTQTPKHLITATGQRVTLRCSPRSGDLSVYWYQQSLDQGLQFLIQYYNGEERAKGNILERFSAQQFPDLHSELNLSSLELGDSALYFCASSVAGTSGSGQYNEQFFGPGTRLTVL.

The count of this clone is one. The gene calls are TRBV9 and TRBJ2-7; D perhaps matches TRBD2 (6 bases). CDR1 and CDR2 (germline): SGDLS, YYNGEE. V gave up 0 bases and J gave up 4 bases, with 23 bases separating them. This CDR3 is built from 18 residues. This CDR3 is CASSVGDPHQGGGYEQYV. The CDR3 coding sequence is TGTGCCAGCAGCGTAGGAGACCCCCACCAGGGTGGGGGGTACGAGCAGTACGTC.

V usage is TRBV5-1 and J usage is TRBJ2-2; D not resolved. Per germline, CDR1 SGHRS and CDR2 YFSETQ. V lost 0 bases to trimming and J lost 0 bases, with 3 bases between them. The CDR3 has 14 amino acids. CDR3 nucleotides: TGCGCCAGCAGCTTGGGAGCGAACACCGGGGAGCTGTTTTTT. This sequence encodes CASSLGANTGELFF.

The chain couples TRBV6-5 to TRBJ1-1; TRBD1 matches 7 bases. Trimming took 5 bases from V and 6 from J; bases not matched to a gene: 9. The CDR3 totals 14 residues. Germline CDR1 is MNHEY and CDR2 is SVGAGI. The CDR3 DNA reads as TGTGCCAGCAGTCTAGACAGGGTAGGTGCTGAAGCTTTCTTT. Protein sequence: CASSLDRVGAEAFF.

The genes are TRBV7-9 and TRBJ1-4, with 8 nucleotides matching TRBD1. The V gene's germline CDR1 is SEHNR and CDR2 FQNEAQ (reference sequence). V trimming: 6 bases; J trimming: 3 bases; junction bases outside the gene matches: 6. This CDR3 contains 15 residues. In nucleotides, the CDR3 is TGTGCCAGCAGTTACCCGGGACAGGCTAATGAAAAACTGTTTTTT. Protein sequence: CASSYPGQANEKLFF.

This clone is a singleton in its sample. The chain combines TRBV10-2 with TRBJ1-2; 7 bases map to TRBD1. The germline V gene encodes CDR1 WSHSY and CDR2 SAAADI. This CDR3 comprises 11 residues. V lost 4 bases and J lost 12; bases outside the gene matches: 5. CDR3 nucleotide sequence: TGCGCCAGCAGTGCTGGACAGGCGAACACCTTC. It translates to CASSAGQANTF.

The gene calls are TRBV10-3 and TRBJ2-2, with TRBD2 as a possible D gene (6 bases). The germline V gene encodes CDR1 ENHRY and CDR2 SYGVKD. V shed 6 bases and J shed 2 bases, with 10 bases lying between them. This CDR3 comprises 14 residues. The CDR3 DNA reads as TGTGCCATCAGCCCGGGAGTTAACACCGGGGAGCTGTTTTTT. Its protein is CAISPGVNTGELFF.

This clone was seen a handful of times. The J gene is TRBJ2-1, the V gene TRBV4-1, with D hard to call. Trimming removed 6 bases from V and 0 bases from J, with 12 bases in between. The CDR3 is made up of 15 amino acids. Per the germline V gene, CDR1 is MGHRA and CDR2 is YSYEKL. The CDR3 DNA reads as TGCGCCAGCAGTCCTATGACATCCTCCTACAATGAGCAGTTCTTC. It codes for CASSPMTSSYNEQFF.

This clone appeared a few times. J is TRBJ1-3 and V is TRBV5-1; D unclear. With 2 bases removed from V and 0 bases from J, the gap between germline ends came to 18 bases. Germline V gives CDR1 SGHRS, CDR2 YFSETQ. The CDR3 covers 18 residues. In DNA, the CDR3 is TGCGCCAGCAGCTTATACCTAGTTGCGGGAAGCTCTGGAAACACCATATATTTT. Translated, it gives CASSLYLVAGSSGNTIYF.

This rearrangement joins TRBV2 to TRBJ2-1; possibly TRBD2 for D (5 bases). CDR3 length: 15 residues. The germline CDR1 and CDR2 sequences are SNHLY and FYNNEI. V was clipped by 7 bases and J by 1 base, with 14 bases between them. The CDR3, as DNA: TGTGCCAGCACCCTTAGCGAACCTTCCTACAATGAGCAGTTCTTC. It yields the protein CASTLSEPSYNEQFF.

This clone was counted once. The chain employs TRBV5-6 and TRBJ1-5; tentative D call: TRBD1 (6 bases). In germline, CDR1 is SGHDT, CDR2 YYEEEE. Trimming pared 4 bases from V and 1 base from J, leaving 21 bases between. This CDR3 comprises 18 residues. CDR3 DNA sequence: TGTGCCAGCAGCCGTAGGGGGAAAGGCTATCCGAGCAATCAGCCCCAGCATTTT. This encodes CASSRRGKGYPSNQPQHF.

The CDR3 region is CASSFLGGMNTEAFF. The CDR3 region has the DNA TGTGCCAGCAGCTTTCTTGGGGGCATGAACACTGAAGCTTTCTTT. The rearrangement uses TRBV7-6 and TRBJ1-1, with a tentative D call TRBD1 (6 bases). This CDR3 region has 15 residues. Germline V gene data show CDR1 as SGHVS and CDR2 as FNYEAQ. V dropped 3 bases and J dropped 0 bases, with 11 bases sitting between them.

This chain connects TRBV19 to TRBJ1-1; 8 bases match TRBD1. CDR1 LNHDA and CDR2 SQIVND come from the germline V gene (reference sequence). V shed 6 bases and J 3 bases; nucleotides not matched to a gene: 3. The length of the CDR3 is 13 residues. DNA for the CDR3: TGTGCCAGTAGCCAGGGGGCGTACACTGAAGCTTTCTTT. It yields the protein CASSQGAYTEAFF.

V gene TRBV11-2 combines with J gene TRBJ2-7; 13 positions match TRBD2. The V segment lost 5 bases and the J segment 5 bases; nucleotides outside the gene matches: 9. The germline CDR1 and CDR2 sequences are SGHAT and FQNNGV. This CDR3 region has 16 residues. CDR3 in DNA: TGTGCCAGCAGCCCAGGGGGACTAGCGGGATTGGACGAGCAGTACGTC. Translated, it gives CASSPGGLAGLDEQYV.

The chain uses TRBV27 and TRBJ2-1; 12 bases fit TRBD2. V was clipped by 5 bases and J by 6 bases; unmatched bases: 5. Germline V gene sequence: CDR1 MNHEY, CDR2 SMNVEV (reference sequence). The CDR3 has 15 residues. Here the CDR3 reads CASSPRLAGVNEQFF. The CDR3 coding sequence is TGTGCCAGCAGTCCCCGACTAGCGGGAGTCAATGAGCAGTTCTTC.

J is TRBJ2-7 and V is TRBV6-5; D is uncertain. The CDR3 loop spans 13 amino acids. V lost 2 bases and J 2 bases, leaving 7 bases between the germline ends. Per the germline V gene, CDR1 is MNHEY and CDR2 is SVGAGI. The DNA of the CDR3 is TGTGCCAGCAGTTACACACAAACCTACGAGCAGTACTTC. Its protein product is CASSYTQTYEQYF.

The V call is TRBV5-1, the J call TRBJ2-5; D is possibly TRBD2 (7 bases). The DNA end is more similar to TRBJ2-7, so the J call may be wrong. CDR1 SGHRS and CDR2 YFSETQ come from the germline V gene. The CDR3 spans 17 residues. CDR3 loop: CASSLATGGGRAYEQYF. The CDR3 bases are TGCGCCAGCAGCTTGGCCACGGGGGGCGGAAGGGCCTACGAGCAGTACTTC.

The chain joins TRBV7-3 to TRBJ2-7, with 8 bases that match TRBD1. Germline V gene lookup returns CDR1 SGHTA and CDR2 FQGTGA. Unmatched junction bases numbered 4, after V lost 5 bases and J lost 4 bases. The CDR3 loop spans 13 amino acids. Here the CDR3 reads CASSEGTGYEQYF. In DNA, the CDR3 is TGTGCCAGCAGCGAGGGGACAGGTTACGAGCAGTACTTC. Full variable domain (remainder filled in from reference TRBV7-3 and TRBJ2-7): GAGVSQTPSNKVTEKGKYVELRCDPISGHTALYWYRQSLGQGPEFLIYFQGTGAADDSGLPNDRFFAVRPEGSVSTLKIQRTERGDSAVYLCASSEGTGYEQYFGPGTRLTVT.

This sequence joins TRBV7-9 and TRBJ1-1, with TRBD1 matching over 10 bases. With 5 bases clipped from V and 6 bases from J, the junction kept 6 bases outside the gene matches. Germline lookup yields CDR1 SEHNR and CDR2 FQNEAQ (reference sequence). The CDR3 is 14 residues long. Written as DNA, the CDR3 is TGTGCCAGCAGCCTAGGACAGGGGGGACCTGAAGCTTTCTTT. It is translated as CASSLGQGGPEAFF.

The J gene is TRBJ1-4, the V gene TRBV7-9; no reliable D call. The CDR3 runs to 15 residues. CDR1 and CDR2 (germline): SEHNR, FQNEAQ (reference sequence). Trimming took 5 bases from V and 2 from J, leaving 12 bases between them. The CDR3 region has the DNA TGTGCCAGCAGCCTGCGGGATACTACTAATGAAAAACTGTTTTTT. It encodes CASSLRDTTNEKLFF. Filled out from reference TRBV7-9 and TRBJ1-4, the complete variable domain reads DTGVSQNPRHKITKRGQNVTFRCDPISEHNRLYWYRQTLGQGPEFLTYFQNEAQLEKSRLLSDRFSAERPKGSFSTLEIQRTEQGDSAMYLCASSLRDTTNEKLFFGSGTQLSVL.

The chain couples TRBV4-1 to TRBJ2-2; D unresolved. Trimming shortened V by 1 base and J by 0 bases, and 6 bases separated the two germline ends. CDR1 and CDR2 (germline): MGHRA, YSYEKL. The CDR3 has 15 amino acids. CDR3 amino acids: CASSQAETNTGELFF. CDR3 DNA: TGCGCCAGCAGCCAAGCGGAGACGAACACCGGGGAGCTGTTTTTT.

The V gene is TRBV27, the J gene TRBJ2-7; 10 bases fit TRBD1. Germline V gives CDR1 MNHEY, CDR2 SMNVEV (reference sequence). CDR3 length equals 16 residues. V shed 3 bases, J shed 7 bases, and the junction held 12 bases outside the gene matches. The CDR3, as DNA: TGTGCCAGCAGTTTCCTCCCCGGGACAGGGGTATGGGAGCAGTACTTC. It specifies CASSFLPGTGVWEQYF.